These T cell receptor beta chains were read from a single sample in a study of shared clonotypes between healthy human individuals. TCRdb keeps only in-frame clones here, not all; method: immunoSEQ multiplex PCR. The data hold roughly 2.2 million clones, with 80% to 95% observed a single time. The sample taken for sequencing was naive CD4+ T cells from PBMCs. These TCRs come from a man younger than 35 in good health. Some clones in this sample may be carry-over from other donors' samples. Both conserved end residues are part of each CDR3. The order of the fields is J gene, D gene, clone size, V gene, CDR3 protein, CDR3 DNA. A D gene is named only where the DNA matches it firmly. A clone size is listed for some rows: how often the clone was seen (once, few, many), or a class if it is expanded.

j_gene: TRBJ2-5; d_gene: -; abundance: -; v_gene: TRBV9; CDR3aa: CASSPQEGGTQYF; CDR3nt: TGTGCCAGCAGCCCCCAAGAAGGGGGGACCCAGTACTTC
j_gene: TRBJ2-7; d_gene: TRBD2; abundance: -; v_gene: TRBV6-6; CDR3aa: CASSQGLAGGDHEQYF; CDR3nt: TGTGCCAGCAGTCAGGGACTAGCGGGAGGGGACCACGAGCAGTACTTC
j_gene: TRBJ2-5; d_gene: TRBD1; abundance: -; v_gene: TRBV5-1; CDR3aa: CASRYTGGGETQYF; CDR3nt: TGCGCCAGCAGATATACAGGGGGTGGAGAGACCCAGTACTTC
j_gene: TRBJ1-1; d_gene: -; abundance: -; v_gene: TRBV19; CDR3aa: CASTRGNTEAFF; CDR3nt: TGTGCCAGCACCCGGGGGAACACTGAAGCTTTCTTT
j_gene: TRBJ1-5; d_gene: -; abundance: once; v_gene: TRBV5-1; CDR3aa: CASSQGLGAQPQHF; CDR3nt: TGCGCCAGCAGCCAGGGTCTCGGCGCTCAGCCCCAGCATTTT
j_gene: TRBJ1-1; d_gene: -; abundance: few; v_gene: TRBV20-1; CDR3aa: CSANVNTEAFF; CDR3nt: TGCAGTGCTAACGTTAACACTGAAGCTTTCTTT
j_gene: TRBJ2-2; d_gene: -; abundance: -; v_gene: TRBV4-3; CDR3aa: CASSHREGTGELFF; CDR3nt: TGCGCCAGCAGCCATCGGGAAGGGACCGGGGAGCTGTTTTTT
j_gene: TRBJ2-6; d_gene: -; abundance: -; v_gene: TRBV28; CDR3aa: CASSLGGRAGANVLTF; CDR3nt: TGTGCCAGCAGTTTGGGGGGTAGGGCTGGGGCCAACGTCCTGACTTTC
j_gene: TRBJ2-1; d_gene: TRBD2; abundance: -; v_gene: TRBV11-3; CDR3aa: CASSLTGTSGYNEQFF; CDR3nt: TGTGCCAGCAGCTTAACCGGGACTAGCGGTTACAATGAGCAGTTCTTC
j_gene: TRBJ2-3; d_gene: TRBD2; abundance: -; v_gene: TRBV2; CDR3aa: CASRTSANTDTQYF; CDR3nt: TGTGCCAGTAGGACTAGCGCTAACACAGATACGCAGTATTTT
j_gene: TRBJ1-5; d_gene: -; abundance: -; v_gene: TRBV19; CDR3aa: CASRITGSNQPQHF; CDR3nt: TGTGCCAGTAGGATTACAGGGAGCAATCAGCCCCAGCATTTT
j_gene: TRBJ1-3; d_gene: TRBD1; abundance: -; v_gene: TRBV11-2; CDR3aa: CASRFPGTGGRTSGNTIYF; CDR3nt: TGTGCCAGCAGATTCCCCGGGACAGGGGGCCGGACATCTGGAAACACCATATATTTT
j_gene: TRBJ1-2; d_gene: -; abundance: -; v_gene: TRBV29-1; CDR3aa: CSVERMLNYGYTF; CDR3nt: TGCAGCGTGGAAAGGATGCTGAACTATGGCTACACCTTC
j_gene: TRBJ1-5; d_gene: TRBD1; abundance: -; v_gene: TRBV19; CDR3aa: CASSIGNRGPRNQPQHF; CDR3nt: TGTGCCAGTAGTATAGGGAACAGGGGACCGCGCAATCAGCCCCAGCATTTT
j_gene: TRBJ2-7; d_gene: -; abundance: -; v_gene: TRBV6-6; CDR3aa: CASSSSITSSYEQYF; CDR3nt: TGTGCCAGCAGTTCGAGTATCACGAGCTCCTACGAGCAGTACTTC
j_gene: TRBJ2-7; d_gene: TRBD1; abundance: -; v_gene: TRBV6-6; CDR3aa: CASSQKQGYGYEQYF; CDR3nt: TGTGCCAGCAGCCAAAAACAGGGGTATGGGTACGAGCAGTACTTC
j_gene: TRBJ2-7; d_gene: TRBD2; abundance: -; v_gene: TRBV5-5; CDR3aa: CASSFGAGGFYEQYF; CDR3nt: TGTGCCAGCAGCTTCGGAGCGGGAGGCTTCTACGAGCAGTACTTC
j_gene: TRBJ2-1; d_gene: -; abundance: once; v_gene: TRBV29-1; CDR3aa: CSVLPGTLPNNEQFF; CDR3nt: TGCAGCGTTCTCCCCGGTACTCTGCCCAACAATGAGCAGTTCTTC
j_gene: TRBJ1-2; d_gene: TRBD1; abundance: -; v_gene: TRBV5-1; CDR3aa: CASSSPTAGQAPLGYTF; CDR3nt: TGCGCCAGCAGCTCCCCCACCGCGGGACAGGCGCCATTGGGCTACACCTTC
j_gene: TRBJ2-7; d_gene: -; abundance: -; v_gene: TRBV5-1; CDR3aa: CASSLDGTSSYEQYF; CDR3nt: TGCGCCAGCAGCTTGGATGGCACCAGCTCCTACGAGCAGTACTTC
j_gene: TRBJ2-7; d_gene: -; abundance: -; v_gene: TRBV25-1; CDR3aa: CASSAPDSYEQYF; CDR3nt: TGTGCCAGCAGTGCCCCGGACTCCTACGAGCAGTACTTC
j_gene: TRBJ2-7; d_gene: -; abundance: -; v_gene: TRBV2; CDR3aa: CASSGWNEQYF; CDR3nt: TGTGCCAGCAGTGGGTGGAATGAGCAGTACTTC
j_gene: TRBJ2-7; d_gene: TRBD1; abundance: -; v_gene: TRBV7-9; CDR3aa: CASSLRTGNYEQYF; CDR3nt: TGTGCCAGCAGCCTCCGGACAGGGAACTACGAGCAGTACTTC
j_gene: TRBJ1-3; d_gene: -; abundance: -; v_gene: TRBV30; CDR3aa: CAWTIGAGNTIYF; CDR3nt: TGTGCCTGGACGATCGGGGCTGGAAACACCATATATTTT
j_gene: TRBJ2-5; d_gene: -; abundance: -; v_gene: TRBV6-6; CDR3aa: CASSYAREETQYF; CDR3nt: TGTGCCAGCAGTTACGCTAGGGAAGAGACCCAGTACTTC